These 14 T cell receptor beta chains were all obtained from the same sample, sequenced in a study of cytomegalovirus exposure and HLA in healthy donors. Data came from immunoSEQ multiplex PCR; TCRdb stores just in-frame clones and leaves some out. In the table there are about 200,000 clones, about 79% of which are singletons. Sequencing was done on a sample of PBMCs. The receptors were sampled from a woman aged 30 to 39 in good health and CMV-seropositive.

The rearrangement joins TRBV5-1 to TRBJ1-3; no clear D. CDR3 size: 17 residues. The V end was cut by 1 base, the J end by 1 base, with 15 bases between. Germline assignment: CDR1 SGHRS and CDR2 YFSETQ. The DNA of the CDR3 is TGCGCCAGCAGCTTGATGGGCAGCCAAGTATCTGGAAACACCATATATTTT. Translated: CASSLMGSQVSGNTIYF.

The J gene is TRBJ2-1, the V gene TRBV29-1; tentative D call: TRBD2 (6 bases). The CDR3 totals 13 residues. CDR1 is SQVTM, CDR2 ANQGSEA, per germline. With 7 bases removed from V and 1 base from J, the gap between germline ends came to 11 bases. CDR3 in amino acids: CSAREWSYNEQFF. As DNA, the CDR3 is TGCAGCGCCCGGGAGTGGTCCTACAATGAGCAGTTCTTC.

This clone was counted a few times. The genes are TRBV28 and TRBJ1-5, with a possible D match to TRBD1 (6 bases). Germline lookup yields CDR1 MDHEN and CDR2 SYDVKM. Trimming removed 9 bases at V and 6 bases at J, with 21 bases between. The CDR3 has 15 residues. The CDR3 sequence is CASALYRGAVQPQHF. As DNA, the CDR3 is TGTGCCAGTGCCCTTTATCGGGGGGCCGTTCAGCCCCAGCATTTT.

The chain uses TRBV5-1 and TRBJ2-2; a weak D match, TRBD2 (6 bases). The germline V gene has CDR1 SGHRS and CDR2 YFSETQ. Trimming removed 0 bases from V and 6 bases from J, with 15 bases in between. The CDR3 sequence is 16 residues long. The CDR3 DNA follows: TGCGCCAGCAGCTTGGTGGTGGGAGGCCCCCCCGGGGAGCTGTTTTTT. Translated: CASSLVVGGPPGELFF.

This sequence joins TRBV27 and TRBJ2-1; 9 bases fit TRBD1. V was pared by 6 bases and J by 9 bases, with 9 bases of the junction left unmatched. CDR1 is MNHEY, CDR2 SMNVEV, per germline (reference sequence). CDR3 length: 14 residues. The CDR3 sequence is CASRPRDRVGEQFF. The CDR3 bases are TGTGCCAGCAGGCCACGGGACAGGGTGGGTGAGCAGTTCTTC.

This clone was detected once. V gene TRBV28 combines with J gene TRBJ2-6, with D possibly TRBD2 on 5 matching bases. V shed 6 bases and J shed 2 bases, with 20 bases lying between them. This CDR3 spans 18 amino acids. Germline assignment: CDR1 MDHEN and CDR2 SYDVKM. CDR3 sequence reads: CASRQSLRASPGANVLTF. The CDR3 DNA reads as TGTGCCAGCAGACAGAGCTTGAGGGCTTCGCCTGGGGCCAACGTCCTGACTTTC.

This chain connects TRBV18 to TRBJ1-2; tentative D call: TRBD1 (5 bases). In germline, CDR1 is KGHSH, CDR2 LQKENI. The ends were cut back, 0 bases at V and 5 bases at J, with 13 bases in the middle. The CDR3 sequence is 15 residues long. The CDR3 nucleotides read TGTGCCAGCTCACCACCGACAGCACCGACGTATGGCTACACCTTC. Translating it yields CASSPPTAPTYGYTF.

The chain carries TRBV5-1 and TRBJ2-7, with 13 bases that match TRBD2. The CDR3 runs 15 residues. With 4 bases clipped from V and 4 bases from J, the junction kept 5 bases outside the gene matches. The germline V gene encodes CDR1 SGHRS and CDR2 YFSETQ. The CDR3, as DNA: TGCGCCAGCAGCACACGGACTAGCGGGAGTTACGAGCAGTACTTC. Translated, it gives CASSTRTSGSYEQYF.

The V call is TRBV7-8, the J call TRBJ1-2; D is possibly TRBD1 (5 bases). CDR1 and CDR2 from the germline V gene are SGHVS and FQNEAQ. With 5 bases removed from V and 4 bases from J, the gap between germline ends came to 14 bases. The CDR3 totals 14 residues. DNA of the CDR3: TGTGCCAGCAGCAGATCAGACAGAGGCTATGGCTACACCTTC. Its translation: CASSRSDRGYGYTF.

The chain links TRBV7-8 to TRBJ1-2; tentative D call: TRBD1 (5 bases). Germline V gene lookup returns CDR1 SGHVS and CDR2 FQNEAQ. The ends were cut back, 5 bases at V and 9 bases at J, with 22 bases in the middle. This CDR3 contains 15 residues. CDR3 in amino acids: CASSPTLNSGIRYTF. The CDR3 nucleotides are TGTGCCAGCAGCCCTACCCTAAATTCAGGGATACGCTACACCTTC.

The chain links TRBV2 to TRBJ2-7; maybe TRBD1 (5 bases). Trimming cost V 10 bases and J 3 bases, with 16 bases left between them. Germline lookup yields CDR1 SNHLY and CDR2 FYNNEI. The CDR3 covers 13 residues. The chain's CDR3 is CAIGAQEIYEQYF. The CDR3, as DNA: TGTGCCATTGGGGCCCAAGAAATCTACGAGCAGTACTTC.

The gene calls are TRBV9 and TRBJ1-5; no clear D gene. Germline V lookup: CDR1 SGDLS, CDR2 YYNGEE. This CDR3 has 15 amino acids. V dropped 4 bases and J dropped 0 bases, with 11 bases sitting between them. The CDR3 spells CASSRTGISNQPQHF. CDR3 nucleotide sequence: TGTGCCAGCAGCCGAACGGGAATTAGCAATCAGCCCCAGCATTTT.

The genes are TRBV28 and TRBJ2-1, with TRBD1 matching 8 bases. Germline values: CDR1 MDHEN, CDR2 SYDVKM. The CDR3 totals 15 residues. V was clipped by 6 bases and J by 4 bases; unmatched bases: 8. The CDR3 spells CASSSGQGFYNEQFF. DNA of the CDR3: TGTGCCAGCAGCTCAGGACAGGGATTTTACAATGAGCAGTTCTTC.

The chain employs TRBV4-2 and TRBJ1-3; tentative D call: TRBD1 (6 bases). This CDR3 is built from 18 residues. V shed 0 bases and J shed 0 bases, with 15 bases lying between them. Germline V gene lookup returns CDR1 LGHNA and CDR2 YNFKEQ. CDR3 coding DNA: TGTGCCAGCAGCCAAGATAGAGGACAGAGGAGCTCTGGAAACACCATATATTTT. This translates into CASSQDRGQRSSGNTIYF.